This paragraph reports one TCR beta chain. What antigen it recognizes has not been identified. No quality values exist for individual bases; no much larger clone is one base distant. The immunoSEQ Assay was used to sequence TCRbeta CDR3 regions. After extraction, genomic DNA underwent amplification by bias-controlled multiplex PCR, followed by high-throughput sequencing. Regarding the original processing steps: Collapsing and filtering of sequences were performed to quantify the absolute abundance of each unique TCRbeta CDR3 region. T cell fraction was estimated by normalization of TCRbeta template counts to usable DNA, with usable DNA being measured through amplification of reference genes present in all nucleated cells. Repertoire TCRs were annotated as SARS-CoV-2-specific by exact matching of V gene, CDR3 amino acid sequence and J gene to a known reactive TCR set. The reference SARS-CoV-2 TCR set was obtained from MIRA and was filtered for enrichment in COVID-19-positive ImmuneCODE repertoires, whereby public or cross-reactive TCRs were removed. Drawing on the MIRA antigens, annotated TCRs were analysed further at the level of specific ORF or position within ORF. Depth was the summed frequency of annotated unique rearrangements, while breadth was defined as annotated unique rearrangements over total unique productive rearrangements. Group comparisons of TCR breadth used two-sided Wilcoxon rank-sum tests. TCRdb mirrors the immuneACCESS table, restricted to in-frame sequences. Some clones are absent from its copies; in checked studies, under half trace to an unresolved V gene, and the reason for the others is unknown. V and J calls and clone size are copied from that table; D and trimming were computed from the DNA. The sample table shows some 340,000 clones, and 85% are seen once. The leading ten clones occupy approximately 2.1% of the sample.

The treatment or condition label of this sample denotes: some 19 received Ad26.COV2.S at low or high dose, single or two shots; 5 received placebo; per-sample allocation not given. For vaccine and placebo recipients, the sequenced repertoires came from samples collected on day 63 after the first injection. In Cohort 1b, about 27 adults aged 18-55 years were enrolled at a single site in Boston, USA, between 29 July and 7 August 2020. As a vaccine, Ad26.COV2.S was a replication-incompetent adenovirus type 26 vector that expressed a prefusion-stabilized SARS-CoV-2 spike protein derived from the original Wuhan strain. The data were taken from a study of Ad26.COV2.S vaccination and SARS-CoV-2 variants (dated by TCRdb to about 2021). With regard to the full study: Vaccine-arm donors came from COV1001, a multicentre, randomized, double-blind, placebo-controlled phase I-IIa trial of Ad26.COV2.S in healthy adults. Dosing of Ad26.COV2.S was intramuscular, at either 5x10^10 or 1x10^11 viral particles, delivered as one shot or as two shots spaced 56 days apart. The specificity and breadth of SARS-CoV-2-reactive T cell receptors after Ad26.COV2.S vaccination were assessed by TCRbeta repertoire sequencing. A total of 32 samples were included in the TCR-sequenced set, comprising approximately 20 Ad26.COV2.S vaccine recipients, 5 placebo recipients and 8 SARS-CoV-2 convalescent individuals. Trial participants were randomized into five groups of five, in which low-dose or high-dose Ad26.COV2.S was given once or twice, or placebo was given on both occasions. Investigators did not know the trial group allocation while performing experiments and assessing outcomes. The study at large found these results: Compared with placebo recipients, Ad26.COV2.S recipients showed higher spike-specific TCR breadth (P = 0.0014). It was noted by the authors that total T cell responses may have been underestimated by the TCR breadth and depth analyses. After vaccination, spike-specific CD8+ and CD4+ T cell responses were reported to show substantial breadth. The study was not powered to compare responses between vaccine doses or regimens. Non-spike TCR breadth was comparable between vaccine and placebo recipients, consistent with the vaccine containing only spike.

The receptor's source is a person between 18 and 65 years old who received the Ad26.COV2.S COVID-19 vaccine or a placebo. This material consisted of peripheral blood, taken in a trial of Ad26.COV2.S vaccine versus placebo.

CDR3 reads: CAYQEARGRVYGYTF. The bases read TGTGCCTACCAAGAAGCCAGGGGGCGCGTTTATGGCTACACCTTC. In this chain, TRBV6-5 is recombined with TRBJ1-2, with TRBD1 identical over 8 junction bases. From cysteine to phenylalanine, the CDR3 is 15 amino acids long. Of the read, only the CDR3 DNA is kept; its 45 bases are in frame from base 1. The germline V gene sets CDR1 to MNHEY and CDR2 to SVGAGI. The germline V end is reduced by 11 bases and the J end by 5 bases; junction bases left unmatched: 16.